Included here is one TCR beta chain sequence, with context. The target antigen is unknown. When replicate PCRs were run on sorted subsets, they used 150 to 250 ng DNA, some 33,000 T cell genomes. Sequenced by immunoSEQ multiplex PCR; TCRdb stores in-frame clones only, minus some. The sample has hundreds of thousands of clones, around four fifths seen once. CD4+ cells underwent separation, giving CD45RA+ naive and CD45RA-negative memory subsets. The data are from a study of shared clonotypes between healthy human individuals. Study-wide context: The study used three CD4 naive, three CD4 memory, two CD8 naive and one CD8 memory plate per donor. General study findings and limits: The study drew on few donors, limiting represented genetic and exposure-history diversity.

The clonotype originates from a woman in her thirties in good health. The sequencing input was memory CD4+ T cells sorted from blood. This sample's subset: CD45RA-negative fraction.

The DNA for the CDR3 is TGTGCCAGCTCCCCCTCGGGGGGTGAGGTTGGCTACACCTTC. This sequence encodes CASSPSGGEVGYTF. J is TRBJ1-2 and V is TRBV18; TRBD1 is a possible D gene (5 bases). This CDR3 contains 14 residues. The V gene's germline CDR1 is KGHSH and CDR2 LQKENI. V was cut by 6 bases and J by 7 bases, with 18 bases left in between.